The T cell receptor beta chain under discussion was sequenced for a study of CD8 T cells in ankylosing spondylitis. TCRdb processed the 5' RACE reads anew with MiXCR; each CDR3 protein has one entry. The sample has roughly 190,000 distinct CDR3 sequences; about 13% are singletons. Overall study findings and caveats: A motif in TCR beta, a set of eight highly homologous variants, appeared characteristic of ankylosing spondylitis blood.

In this sample, this clonotype turned up many times. Its cognate antigen is unknown. This TCR derives from a male donor with ankylosing spondylitis or in good health (not recorded which). Specimen: blood, either unsorted or a sorted T cell fraction (not recorded which).

This CDR3 reads CASSPGEAEQFF. The CDR3 coding sequence is TGCGCCAGCAGCCCCGGAGAGGCTGAGCAGTTCTTC. The chain carries TRBV5-1 and TRBJ2-1; the D is unclear. Trimming took 4 bases from V and 9 from J, leaving 11 bases between them. The CDR3 covers 12 residues. Germline CDR1 SGHRS, CDR2 YFSETQ.